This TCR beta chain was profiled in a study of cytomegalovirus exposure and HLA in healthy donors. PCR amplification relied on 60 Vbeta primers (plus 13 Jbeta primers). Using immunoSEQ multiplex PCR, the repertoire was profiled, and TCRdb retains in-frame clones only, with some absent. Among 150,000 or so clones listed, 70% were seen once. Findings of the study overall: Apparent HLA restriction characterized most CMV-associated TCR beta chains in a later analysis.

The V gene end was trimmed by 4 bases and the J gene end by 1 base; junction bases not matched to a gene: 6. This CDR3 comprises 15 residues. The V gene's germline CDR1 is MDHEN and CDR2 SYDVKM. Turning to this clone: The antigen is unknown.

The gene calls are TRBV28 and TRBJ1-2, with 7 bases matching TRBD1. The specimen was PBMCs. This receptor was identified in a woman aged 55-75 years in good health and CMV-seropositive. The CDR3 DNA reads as TGTGCCAGCAGTTCGTCGACAGGGTATAACTATGGCTACACCTTC. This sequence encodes CASSSSTGYNYGYTF.